This T cell receptor beta chain is drawn from a study of cytotoxic CD8 clonotypes in ibrutinib-treated CLL. Study overall: The taking of response samples occurred after a median roughly twelve months of treatment, with a range of 6 to 36.

This clone was detected only once. Measured with immunoSEQ multiplex PCR; TCRdb has only the in-frame clones, and not every one. Altogether roughly 160,000 clones are present, 81% being singletons, with the ten largest covering about 2%. CDR3 length: 16 residues. V lost 3 bases to trimming and J lost 6 bases; unmatched junction nucleotides: 11. CDR1 and CDR2 (germline): MDHEN, SYDVKM. The V and J genes are TRBV28 and TRBJ1-5; TRBD1 matches 7 bases. The clonotype originates from a human donor with chronic lymphocytic leukemia. Sequences were derived from PBMCs, sampled after 12 months of ibrutinib treatment. CDR3 in DNA: TGTGCCAGCAGTTTTGTCGGCAGGGGGAACAGTCAGCCCCAGCATTTT. Translation: CASSFVGRGNSQPQHF.